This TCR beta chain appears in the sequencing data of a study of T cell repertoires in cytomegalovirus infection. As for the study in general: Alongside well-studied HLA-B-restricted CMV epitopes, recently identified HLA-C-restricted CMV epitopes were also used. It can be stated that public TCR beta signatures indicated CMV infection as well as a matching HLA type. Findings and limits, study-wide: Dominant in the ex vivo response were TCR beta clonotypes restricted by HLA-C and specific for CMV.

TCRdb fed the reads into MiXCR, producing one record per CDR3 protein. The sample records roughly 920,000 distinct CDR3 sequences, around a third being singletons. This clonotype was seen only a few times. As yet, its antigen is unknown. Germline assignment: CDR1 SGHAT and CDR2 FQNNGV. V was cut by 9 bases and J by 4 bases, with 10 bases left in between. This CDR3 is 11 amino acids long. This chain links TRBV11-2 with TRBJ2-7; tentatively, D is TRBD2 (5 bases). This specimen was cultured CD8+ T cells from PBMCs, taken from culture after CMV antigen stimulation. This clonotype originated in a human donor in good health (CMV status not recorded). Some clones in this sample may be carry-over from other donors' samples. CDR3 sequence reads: CASGSGYEQYV. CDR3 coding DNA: TGTGCCAGTGGGTCGGGATACGAGCAGTACGTC.